The 29 T cell receptor beta chains below all came from one sample that was sequenced in a study of blood T cells in healthy people across ages. It was with a sample-barcoded 5' primer and a J-beta primer mix that a second PCR of roughly 7 to 12 cycles was run. TCRdb passed the 5' RACE reads through MiXCR, listing each CDR3 protein once. The profile shows some 800,000 distinct CDR3 sequences, 44% of them singletons. The sample taken for sequencing was blood. The receptors were gathered from a man aged 60 to 69 in good health.

This clonotype was found a few times. V is TRBV12-3 or TRBV12-4 and J is TRBJ1-1; D is unclear. Trimming removed 3 bases at V and 3 bases at J, with 5 bases between. The CDR3 covers 12 residues. The CDR3 DNA reads TGTGCCAGCAGTTTCCCATACACTGAAGCTTTCTTT. It specifies CASSFPYTEAFF.

The chain links TRBV6-2 or TRBV6-3 to TRBJ2-7; possible D gene TRBD2, 6 bases. The V and J ends lost 4 bases and 3 bases respectively, with 19 bases between them. Germline V CDR1 and CDR2: MNHEY, SVGEGT. This CDR3 has 16 amino acids. In DNA, the CDR3 is TGTGCCAGCAGTTTACATGACATCATAGCGGACTACGAGCAGTACTTC. Protein product: CASSLHDIIADYEQYF.

Worth noting for this clonotype: A much larger clonotype is one base distant, so this may be a read error. The rearrangement joins TRBV7-2 to TRBJ2-4, with 7 positions matching TRBD1. CDR3 length: 14 residues. The germline gives CDR1 SGHTA, CDR2 FQGNSA. Written as DNA, the CDR3 is TGTGCCGGCAGCTTCCGGACAGGCAAAAACATTCAGTACTTC. Residues: CAGSFRTGKNIQYF.

This clonotype was counted a few times. The chain carries TRBV6-2 or TRBV6-3 and TRBJ2-5; D possibly corresponds to TRBD2 (6 bases). Trimming cost V 5 bases and J 0 bases, with 16 bases left between them. Germline V gene lookup returns CDR1 MNHEY and CDR2 SVGEGT. CDR3 size: 16 residues. DNA of the CDR3: TGTGCCAGCAGTCGCGGGACCGCTCCTTACCAAGAGACCCAGTACTTC. The encoded protein is CASSRGTAPYQETQYF.

This chain uses TRBV29-1 with TRBJ2-4; 7 bases are shared with TRBD1. The V and J ends lost 7 bases and 5 bases, in that order; junction bases with no gene match: 5. The CDR3 is 12 amino acids. Germline assignment: CDR1 SQVTM and CDR2 ANQGSEA. The CDR3 DNA sequence: TGCAGCGGCAGACAGGGAGAAAACATTCAGTACTTC. Amino acid sequence: CSGRQGENIQYF.

This clonotype showed up just a few times. The chain uses TRBV20-1 and TRBJ2-7; a possible D gene is TRBD1 (5 bases). CDR3 length equals 13 residues. Germline CDR1 reads DFQATT; CDR2 reads SNEGSKA (reference sequence). V shed 8 bases and J shed 2 bases, with 16 bases lying between them. The CDR3 DNA reads TGCAGTTCAGGGAAATATAAGACCTACGAGCAGTACTTC. Translating it yields CSSGKYKTYEQYF.

The chain uses TRBV11-1 and TRBJ2-2, with 9 bases lining up with TRBD2. Germline values: CDR1 SGHAT, CDR2 FQDESV (reference sequence). The ends lost 5 bases at V and 1 base at J; junction bases unmatched: 5. This CDR3 has 16 residues. The CDR3 spells CASSGSGGRNTGELFF. The CDR3 DNA is TGTGCCAGCAGCGGGAGCGGGGGGCGGAACACCGGGGAGCTGTTTTTT.

The chain uses TRBV2 and TRBJ1-2; TRBD1 aligns across 9 bases. Germline V gene data show CDR1 as SNHLY and CDR2 as FYNNEI. The CDR3 spans 15 residues. Trimming took 10 bases from V and 8 from J; bases not matched to a gene: 17. This CDR3 reads CAKKPGQGTTGGYTF. The CDR3 bases are TGTGCCAAAAAACCGGGACAGGGAACCACGGGGGGCTACACCTTC.

This chain joins TRBV5-1 and TRBJ1-5; D call uncertain. Trimming pared 5 bases from V and 0 bases from J, leaving 9 bases between. CDR1 is SGHRS and CDR2 is YFSETQ in the germline V gene. The CDR3 runs to 14 residues. The CDR3 loop reads CASSKGDSNQPQHF. The CDR3 DNA follows: TGCGCCAGCAGTAAGGGCGATAGCAATCAGCCCCAGCATTTT.

This chain joins TRBV5-6 and TRBJ2-2; maybe TRBD1 (6 bases). V was shortened by 3 bases and J by 1 base, with 10 bases between the two germline ends. This CDR3 is built from 15 residues. The germline CDR1 and CDR2 sequences are SGHDT and YYEEEE. DNA for the CDR3: TGTGCCAGCAGCTCCGGGACAAAGAACACCGGGGAGCTGTTTTTT. The encoded protein is CASSSGTKNTGELFF.

This clonotype was recorded only once. The chain links TRBV18 to TRBJ1-2; 8 positions agree with TRBD1. Germline V gene data show CDR1 as KGHSH and CDR2 as LQKENI. V dropped 6 bases and J dropped 5; count of bases not matched to a gene: 17. The CDR3 totals 17 residues. The CDR3 coding sequence is TGTGCCAGCTCGTCCGGGACAGGAGGACTTTCTTTGTATGGCTACACCTTC. Translation: CASSSGTGGLSLYGYTF.

The chain employs TRBV5-6 and TRBJ1-2; no definite D call. This CDR3 comprises 14 residues. Deletions cut 0 bases from V and 6 bases from J, with 12 bases between. The V gene's germline CDR1 is SGHDT and CDR2 YYEEEE. As DNA, the CDR3 is TGTGCCAGCAGCTTGGGGCAGGTTTTTCATGGCTACACCTTC. This encodes CASSLGQVFHGYTF. The full variable domain, its missing parts supplied by reference TRBV5-6 and TRBJ1-2, is DAGVTQSPTHLIKTRGQQVTLRCSPKSGHDTVSWYQQALGQGPQFIFQYYEEEERQRGNFPDRFSGHQFPNYSSELNVNALLLGDSALYLCASSLGQVFHGYTFGSGTRLTVV.

The V and J genes are TRBV7-9 and TRBJ2-1, with D possibly TRBD2 on 5 matching bases. The germline CDR1 and CDR2 sequences are SEHNR and FQNEAQ (reference sequence). V shed 10 bases and J shed 0 bases, with 19 bases lying between them. The CDR3 contains 16 residues. CDR3 region: CAIPFRGSGSYNEQFF. CDR3 bases: TGTGCCATTCCCTTCCGGGGTTCGGGCTCCTACAATGAGCAGTTCTTC.

This clonotype was observed a handful of times. The chain carries TRBV10-3 and TRBJ2-5; 10 bases line up with TRBD1. V shed 2 bases, J shed 11 bases, and the junction held 11 bases outside the gene matches. Germline CDR1 and CDR2: ENHRY and SYGVKD. This CDR3 region has 15 residues. CDR3 nucleotide sequence: TGTGCCATCAGTGAGATGGGACAGGGGCGAGGAGAGCAGTACTTC. It encodes CAISEMGQGRGEQYF.

V and J are TRBV25-1 and TRBJ2-7, with 9 bases aligning to TRBD1. Germline-derived CDR1 and CDR2 are MGHDK and SYGVNS. This CDR3 is 15 amino acids long. The V segment lost 3 bases and the J segment 5 bases; nucleotides outside the gene matches: 8. CDR3 nucleotides: TGTGCCAGCAGTGACCCCGGGACAGGGTCGCACGAGCAGTACTTC. This translates into CASSDPGTGSHEQYF.

J is TRBJ2-1 and V is TRBV2; D gene unclear. The J call may not be correct, given that the DNA end is closer to TRBJ2-7. The CDR3 extends over 15 amino acids. Germline V gene data show CDR1 as SNHLY and CDR2 as FYNNEI. Here the CDR3 reads CASRKESNSYNEQYF. CDR3 in DNA: TGTGCCAGCAGAAAAGAGTCCAACTCCTACAATGAGCAGTACTTC.

The chain employs TRBV10-3 and TRBJ1-1; D perhaps matches TRBD1 (5 bases). Trimming took off 10 bases at V and 6 bases at J, with 21 bases between the two ends. Per germline, CDR1 ENHRY and CDR2 SYGVKD. The CDR3 consists of 14 residues. Here the CDR3 DNA reads TGTGCCAATCAAACTCAGGGCGGGGAGGCTGAAGCTTTCTTT. This translates into CANQTQGGEAEAFF.

The rearrangement links TRBV10-3 to TRBJ2-3; TRBD2 matches at 12 bases. V dropped 8 bases and J dropped 4; count of bases not matched to a gene: 7. The CDR3 consists of 15 residues. Germline V CDR1 and CDR2: ENHRY, SYGVKD. CDR3 protein: CAIGASGGDSDTQYF. The CDR3 nucleotides read TGTGCCATCGGAGCTAGCGGGGGGGACTCAGATACGCAGTATTTT.

A few counts support this clonotype. The CDR3 here is CSAHRTTQETQYF. The CDR3, as DNA: TGCAGTGCCCATAGGACTACCCAAGAGACCCAGTACTTC. The V gene is TRBV20-1, the J gene TRBJ2-5, with D possibly TRBD2 on 6 matching bases. Trimming took off 6 bases at V and 1 base at J, with 12 bases between the two ends. The CDR3 has 13 amino acids. CDR1 and CDR2 (germline): DFQATT, SNEGSKA (reference sequence).

J is TRBJ1-4 and V is TRBV5-6, with TRBD1 matching 9 bases. The germline gives CDR1 SGHDT, CDR2 YYEEEE. CDR3 length: 16 amino acids. V was clipped by 4 bases and J by 9 bases; unmatched bases: 13. CDR3 loop: CASSRPPGQGIQKLFF. The CDR3 region has the DNA TGTGCCAGCAGCCGACCTCCGGGACAGGGAATTCAAAAACTGTTTTTT.

The gene calls are TRBV5-1 and TRBJ2-6; 9 nucleotides agree with TRBD1. This CDR3 is built from 17 residues. J gave up 0 bases and V 2 bases, and 3 bases lay outside the gene matches. Germline V gene sequence: CDR1 SGHRS, CDR2 YFSETQ. The CDR3 DNA reads as TGCGCCAGCAGCTTACAGGGGGCGATCTCTGGGGCCAACGTCCTGACTTTC. Its protein is CASSLQGAISGANVLTF.

The chain links TRBV24-1 to TRBJ2-5; D might be TRBD1 (6 bases). CDR1 KGHDR and CDR2 SFDVKD come from the germline V gene. This CDR3 is built from 14 residues. Trimming stripped 4 bases from V and 5 bases from J, with 13 bases between. This CDR3 reads CATSDPDRWETQYF. DNA of the CDR3: TGTGCCACCAGTGACCCCGACAGGTGGGAGACCCAGTACTTC.

This clonotype was seen just once. The chain has TRBV29-1 and TRBJ2-7, with TRBD2 identical over 8 bases. This CDR3 has 16 residues. V lost 1 base, J lost 3 bases, and 11 bases stayed unmatched. Germline-derived CDR1 and CDR2 are SQVTM and ANQGSEA. CDR3 in DNA: TGCAGCGTTGAAGGCAAGACCGGGACTAGAGGCTACGAGCAGTACTTC. Residues: CSVEGKTGTRGYEQYF.

In this sample, this clonotype turned up once. The rearrangement links TRBV5-6 to TRBJ1-1; D remains unclear. The ends were cut back, 3 bases at V and 1 base at J, with 7 bases in the middle. Germline loops: CDR1 SGHDT, CDR2 YYEEEE. The CDR3 covers 13 residues. Here the CDR3 reads CASSSGENTEAFF. The CDR3 region has the DNA TGTGCCAGCAGCTCTGGCGAGAACACTGAAGCTTTCTTT.

This clonotype was seen many times. The chain joins TRBV10-3 to TRBJ2-3, with 9 bases identical to TRBD1. The CDR3 is made up of 14 amino acids. Germline trimming cut 7 bases from V and 5 bases from J; bases unmatched to any gene: 7. The germline gives CDR1 ENHRY, CDR2 SYGVKD. The DNA of the CDR3 is TGTGCCATCACCGGGACAGGGCGTGGAGATACGCAGTATTTT. It is translated as CAITGTGRGDTQYF.

This clonotype was observed a handful of times. The V and J genes are TRBV7-2 and TRBJ2-4; TRBD1 matches at 8 bases. CDR3 length: 17 amino acids. Germline V gene sequence: CDR1 SGHTA, CDR2 FQGNSA. V lost 0 bases and J lost 1; bases outside the gene matches: 5. CDR3 bases: TGTGCCAGCAGCTTAGCGAACAGGGGGTTTGCCAAAAACATTCAGTACTTC. The encoded protein is CASSLANRGFAKNIQYF. Looking up the rest from reference TRBV7-2 and TRBJ2-4 gives the full variable domain: GAGVSQSPSNKVTEKGKDVELRCDPISGHTALYWYRQSLGQGLEFLIYFQGNSAPDKSGLPSDRFSAERTGGSVSTLTIQRTQQEDSAVYLCASSLANRGFAKNIQYFGAGTRLSVL.

This chain connects TRBV6-2 or TRBV6-3 to TRBJ1-5; D possibly corresponds to TRBD1 (5 bases). Trimming removed 6 bases from V and 1 base from J, with 13 bases in between. CDR1 is MNHEY, CDR2 SVGEGT, per germline. This CDR3 comprises 15 residues. CDR3 residues: CASSLGTLSNQPQHF. The CDR3 DNA sequence: TGTGCCAGCAGCCTGGGGACTCTGAGCAATCAGCCCCAGCATTTT.

V gene TRBV20-1 combines with J gene TRBJ1-6; D not certain. This CDR3 has 13 amino acids. Trimming left V 7 bases short and J 0 bases short, with 7 bases between. Germline V lookup: CDR1 DFQATT, CDR2 SNEGSKA (reference sequence). In DNA, the CDR3 is TGCAGTGTGGAGCTCTCCTATAATTCACCCCTCCACTTT. Translated, it gives CSVELSYNSPLHF.

The chain joins TRBV6-1 to TRBJ2-7, with D perhaps matching TRBD1 or TRBD2 (5 bases each). Trimming removed 4 bases from V and 7 bases from J, with 41 bases in between. The CDR3 loop spans 22 amino acids. The germline V gene encodes CDR1 MNHNS and CDR2 SASEGT. DNA of the CDR3: TGTGCCAGCAGTGTCCTTTCCGGGACGGGCGCTAGCCGCCCAAGCTCCTACAATGAGCAGTACTTC. Translated: CASSVLSGTGASRPSSYNEQYF.